This T cell receptor (beta chain) emerged from a study of a mutant IDH1 vaccine in newly diagnosed glioma. The time point here: week 11, during vaccination. The content of each vaccine dose was 300 ug of mutant IDH1 20-mer peptide, and topical imiquimod accompanied it. This clone was detected only once. The antigen remains unidentified. Produced via immunoSEQ multiplex PCR; TCRdb's table is partial and in-frame only. The sample shows more than 55,000 clones, about 84% of them seen only once. Sequencing used PBMCs, obtained from a glioma patient whose treatment included an IDH1 peptide vaccine. This sequence originates from a man aged 25-45 years with glioma.

CDR3 sequence: CASSLNPGTSGNTIYF. The CDR3 nucleotides are TGTGCCAGCAGCTTAAACCCAGGAACCTCTGGAAACACCATATATTTT. This rearrangement joins TRBV7-2 to TRBJ1-3; no reliable D call. V lost 2 bases, J lost 0 bases, and 11 bases lay in between. This CDR3 is 16 amino acids long. Germline CDR1 is SGHTA and CDR2 is FQGNSA.